This T cell receptor beta chain comes out of a study of blood T cell repertoires in COVID-19. Using immunoSEQ multiplex PCR, the repertoire was profiled, and TCRdb retains in-frame clones only, with some absent. The sample gives 90,000 to 100,000 clones, approximately 90% of which show up once; about 16% is in the top ten. The TCR originated in a human donor in a cohort sampled during active COVID-19. The sample consisted of peripheral blood.

The CDR3 loop is CASSYGGLFTDTQYF. Here the CDR3 DNA reads TGTGCCAGCAGTTACGGGGGACTATTCACAGATACGCAGTATTTT. J is TRBJ2-3 and V is TRBV6-5, with 7 bases lining up with TRBD2. The germline V gene encodes CDR1 MNHEY and CDR2 SVGAGI. The CDR3 has 15 residues. Unmatched junction bases numbered 4, after V lost 2 bases and J lost 2 bases.